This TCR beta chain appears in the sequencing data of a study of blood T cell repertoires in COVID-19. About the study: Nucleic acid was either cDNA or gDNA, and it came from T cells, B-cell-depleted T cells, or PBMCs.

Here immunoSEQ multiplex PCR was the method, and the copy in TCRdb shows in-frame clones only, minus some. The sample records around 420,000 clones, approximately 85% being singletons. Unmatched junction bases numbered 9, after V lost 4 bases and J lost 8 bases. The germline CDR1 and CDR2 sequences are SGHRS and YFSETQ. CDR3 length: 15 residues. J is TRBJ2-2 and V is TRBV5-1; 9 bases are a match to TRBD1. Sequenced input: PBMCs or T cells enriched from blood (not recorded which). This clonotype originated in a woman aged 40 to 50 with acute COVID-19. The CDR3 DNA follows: TGCGCCAGCAGCAGTAAACAGGGGGCAGATGGGGAGCTGTTTTTT. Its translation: CASSSKQGADGELFF.